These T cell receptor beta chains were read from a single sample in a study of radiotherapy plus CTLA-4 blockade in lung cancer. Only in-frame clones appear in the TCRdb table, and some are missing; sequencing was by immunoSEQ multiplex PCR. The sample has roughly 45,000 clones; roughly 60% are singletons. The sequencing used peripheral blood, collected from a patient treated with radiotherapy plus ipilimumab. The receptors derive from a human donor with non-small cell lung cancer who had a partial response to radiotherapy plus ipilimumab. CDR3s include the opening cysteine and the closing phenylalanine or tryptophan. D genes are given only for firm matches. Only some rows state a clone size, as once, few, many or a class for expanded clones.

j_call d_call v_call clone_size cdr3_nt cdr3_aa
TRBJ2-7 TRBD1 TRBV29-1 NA TGCAGCGTTGTGTGGGGACAGGCCTACGAGCAGTACTTC CSVVWGQAYEQYF
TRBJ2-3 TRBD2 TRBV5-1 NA TGCGCCAGCAGCCCGGGGGGGACTAGGAGGGATACGCAGTATTTT CASSPGGTRRDTQYF
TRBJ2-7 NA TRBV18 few TGTGCCAGCTCACTCGGACAAGACTACGAGCAGTACTTC CASSLGQDYEQYF
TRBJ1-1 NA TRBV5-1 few TGCGCCAGCAGCTTGGCTTCCCTAACATGGCGGGGCGCTGAAGCTTTCTTT CASSLASLTWRGAEAFF
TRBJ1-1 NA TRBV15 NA TGTGCCACCAGCAGAGATCCAGAGGGTATGAACACTGAAGCTTTCTTT CATSRDPEGMNTEAFF
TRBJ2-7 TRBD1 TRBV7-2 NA TGTGCCAGCAGCCGTACAGGGGGGAGCTCCTACGAGCAGTACTTC CASSRTGGSSYEQYF
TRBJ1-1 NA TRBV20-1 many TGCAGTGCTCCGGGTCCTTTCTTT CSAPGPFF
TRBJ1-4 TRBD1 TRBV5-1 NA TGCGCCAGCAGCTTTTACAGGGGAGCTAATGAAAAACTGTTTTTT CASSFYRGANEKLFF
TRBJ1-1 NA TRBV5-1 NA TGCGCCAGCAGCTTGGACGGCCAGAGGGACACTGAAGCTTTCTTT CASSLDGQRDTEAFF
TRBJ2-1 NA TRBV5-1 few TGCGCCAGCAGCTTGAAGGGGGATGACAATGAGCAGTTCTTC CASSLKGDDNEQFF
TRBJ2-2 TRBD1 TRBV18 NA TGTGCCAGCTCACCCCGGCAGGGGGCGAATAACGGGGAGCTGTTTTTT CASSPRQGANNGELFF
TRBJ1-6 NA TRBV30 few TGTGCCTACCGGTCGGGAGTTGAGAATTCACCCCTCCACTTT CAYRSGVENSPLHF
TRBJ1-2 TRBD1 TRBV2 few TGTGCCAGCAGTGGGTTCCAGACAGGGCTTGACTATGGCTACACCTTC CASSGFQTGLDYGYTF
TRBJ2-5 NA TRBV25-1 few TGTGCCAGCAGTGACCCGCGGGACTCCGGGGAGACCCAGTACTTC CASSDPRDSGETQYF
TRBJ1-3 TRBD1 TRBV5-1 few TGCGCCAGCAGCCAGACAGGGCCCAGCTCTGGAAACACCATATATTTT CASSQTGPSSGNTIYF
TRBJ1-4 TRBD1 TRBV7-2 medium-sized TGTGCCAGCAGCCAGGGGGTCGATGAAAAACTGTTTTTT CASSQGVDEKLFF